Listed here are 29 T cell receptor beta chains from one sample, sequenced in a study of T-cell reconstitution after alpha-beta-depleted transplantation in children. Unique molecular identifiers were incorporated when the TCRbeta library was constructed. TCRdb ran MiXCR on the PCR reads and lists one entry per CDR3 protein. The repertoire has approximately 210,000 distinct CDR3 sequences, 13% to 15% of them found once; the top ten carry 13%. Material: PBMCs from the stem cell graft donor, obtained from the stem cell graft. The source of these receptors is a human donor who donated a stem cell graft to a child with acute lymphoblastic leukemia.

The chain couples TRBV20-1 to TRBJ2-3, with no clear D. Germline V gene lookup returns CDR1 DFQATT and CDR2 SNEGSKA (reference sequence). This CDR3 is built from 12 residues. CDR3 nucleotide sequence: TGCAGCGTTGGCACTAGCACAGATACGCAGTATTTT. Protein sequence: CSVGTSTDTQYF.

In its sample, this clonotype was seen many times. The chain employs TRBV13 and TRBJ2-1; a possible D gene is TRBD2 (5 bases). Germline-derived CDR1 and CDR2 are PRHDT and FYEKMQ (reference sequence). The germline V and J ends were trimmed by 4 bases and 0 bases, with 13 bases remaining between them. The CDR3 loop spans 16 amino acids. DNA for the CDR3: TGTGCCAGCAGCTCGACTCTGAGCGGCTCCTACAATGAGCAGTTCTTC. It translates to CASSSTLSGSYNEQFF.

The chain has TRBV5-4 and TRBJ2-1, with 13 bases identical to TRBD2. CDR1 is SGHNT, CDR2 YYREEE, per germline (reference sequence). V lost 2 bases, J lost 4 bases, and 6 bases stayed unmatched. CDR3 size: 17 residues. The CDR3 DNA reads TGTGCCAGCAGCTTACGGACTAGCGGGAGTGGTTACAATGAGCAGTTCTTC. It codes for CASSLRTSGSGYNEQFF. Supplemented by reference TRBV5-4 and TRBJ2-1, the full variable domain reads ETGVTQSPTHLIKTRGQQVTLRCSSQSGHNTVSWYQQALGQGPQFIFQYYREEENGRGNFPPRFSGLQFPNYSSELNVNALELDDSALYLCASSLRTSGSGYNEQFFGPGTRLTVL.

This clonotype has ten or more counts. For the CDR3, the DNA is TGTGCCAGCAGCCCGAAGACAGGGTCGGCGGAAGGTGAGCAGTTCTTC. Protein product: CASSPKTGSAEGEQFF. V is TRBV13 and J is TRBJ2-1, with 7 bases identical to TRBD1. Germline lookup yields CDR1 PRHDT and CDR2 FYEKMQ (reference sequence). This CDR3 spans 16 amino acids. The V segment lost 5 bases and the J segment 9 bases; nucleotides outside the gene matches: 16. The whole variable domain, filled in from reference TRBV13 and TRBJ2-1, reads AAGVIQSPRHLIKEKRETATLKCYPIPRHDTVYWYQQGPGQDPQFLISFYEKMQSDKGSIPDRFSAQQFSDYHSELNMSSLELGDSALYFCASSPKTGSAEGEQFFGPGTRLTVL.

In this sample, this clonotype turned up many times. The gene calls are TRBV21-1 and TRBJ2-5; whether TRBD2, the table's D call, matches the DNA was not checked. TRBV21-1 is a known pseudogene. The CDR3 extends over 18 amino acids. For the CDR3, the DNA is TGTGCCAGCAGCAAAGAAAGACTAGCGGGAGGACGTGGGGAGACCCAGTACTTC. This codes for CASSKERLAGGRGETQYF.

This clonotype appeared many times. V usage is TRBV5-1 and J usage is TRBJ1-2; unclear D gene. This CDR3 spans 14 amino acids. CDR1 is SGHRS, CDR2 YFSETQ, per germline. Trimming cost V 1 base and J 8 bases, with 15 bases left between them. The CDR3 region has the DNA TGCGCCAGCAGCTTGTCGGCGGCCCGGGAGGGCTACACCTTC. Protein: CASSLSAAREGYTF. The complete variable domain, with remaining parts taken from reference TRBV5-1 and TRBJ1-2, reads KAGVTQTPRYLIKTRGQQVTLSCSPISGHRSVSWYQQTPGQGLQFLFEYFSETQRNKGNFPGRFSGRQFSNSRSEMNVSTLELGDSALYLCASSLSAAREGYTFGSGTRLTVV.

This clonotype was observed many times. The chain employs TRBV5-1 and TRBJ2-3, with TRBD2 matching over 8 bases. The J segment lost 2 bases and the V segment lost 6 bases, leaving 5 bases of the junction unmatched. Germline assignment: CDR1 SGHRS and CDR2 YFSETQ. The CDR3 has 14 amino acids. The chain's CDR3 is CASKLAATTDTQYF. The CDR3 DNA sequence: TGCGCCAGCAAACTAGCGGCTACCACAGATACGCAGTATTTT.

This clonotype was counted at least ten times. The chain uses TRBV6-6 and TRBJ1-2, with 9 positions matching TRBD1. The germline V gene has CDR1 MNHNY and CDR2 SVGAGI (reference sequence). Trimming at V came to 6 bases and at J to 8 bases, leaving 4 bases not matched to a gene. The CDR3 has 12 residues. The DNA of the CDR3 is TGTGCCAGCAGCGGGACAGGGAGAGGCTACACCTTC. This translates into CASSGTGRGYTF.

In its sample, this clonotype was seen many times. This chain uses TRBV11-3 with TRBJ1-3, with 9 positions matching TRBD1. The CDR3 totals 15 residues. CDR1 SGHNT and CDR2 YENEEA come from the germline V gene. The trim removed 6 bases at V and 4 bases at J, leaving 7 bases unmatched. The CDR3 DNA is TGTGCCAGCAGGACGGACAGGGGCTCCGGAAACACCATATATTTT. Translated, it gives CASRTDRGSGNTIYF.

The chain carries TRBV7-9 and TRBJ2-7, with D possibly being TRBD2 (5 bases). The CDR3 is made up of 13 amino acids. Looked up from germline, CDR1 is SEHNR and CDR2 is FQNEAQ (reference sequence). V was cut by 11 bases and J by 0 bases, with 14 bases left in between. This chain's CDR3 is CALSSGYSYEQYF. The CDR3 DNA sequence: TGTGCCCTCAGTTCGGGGTACTCCTACGAGCAGTACTTC. Combining the CDR3 with reference TRBV7-9 and TRBJ2-7 gives the whole variable domain DTGVSQNPRHKITKRGQNVTFRCDPISEHNRLYWYRQTLGQGPEFLTYFQNEAQLEKSRLLSDRFSAERPKGSFSTLEIQRTEQGDSAMYLCALSSGYSYEQYFGPGTRLTVT.

This clonotype came up many times. A read error may account for a junction end that differs from germline. This rearrangement joins TRBV12-3 or TRBV12-4 to TRBJ2-7; 7 bases match TRBD1. The CDR3 loop spans 12 amino acids. Here the CDR3 reads CASSSQGTRLHF. The DNA for the CDR3 is TGTGCCAGCAGTTCACAGGGGACCCGGCTACACTTC.

The table lists this clonotype with many counts. Here the CDR3 DNA reads TGCAGTGCGACGGGGAAAAGCGGGAGGGCCCCCGACTACGAGCAGTACTTC. The encoded protein is CSATGKSGRAPDYEQYF. V is TRBV20-1 and J is TRBJ2-7, with TRBD2 matching over 10 bases. Germline lookup yields CDR1 DFQATT and CDR2 SNEGSKA (reference sequence). Trimming removed 6 bases from V and 3 bases from J; junction bases left unmatched: 17. The CDR3 covers 17 residues.

This clonotype was found many times. It may be a read error: a sequence one base away is much more abundant. This sequence joins TRBV11-1 and TRBJ2-6; possibly TRBD1 or TRBD2 for D (7 bases each). CDR3 size: 18 residues. The germline gives CDR1 SGHAT, CDR2 FQDESV (reference sequence). DNA for the CDR3: TGTGCCAGCAGCCCCCCAGGGGGGGAAAAAACTGGGGCCAACGGCCTGACTTTC. The encoded protein is CASSPPGGEKTGANGLTF.

The chain couples TRBV5-1 to TRBJ2-7, with TRBD1 identical over 8 bases. CDR3 size: 14 residues. The junction had 10 bases not matched to a gene; V was cut back by 4 bases and J by 7 bases. Germline V gene lookup returns CDR1 SGHRS and CDR2 YFSETQ. CDR3 nucleotides: TGCGCCAGCAGCCCCACCCAGGGGGCTGGAGAGCAGTACTTC. This gives the protein CASSPTQGAGEQYF.

The rearrangement uses TRBV20-1 and TRBJ2-5; TRBD1 or TRBD2 may be the D gene (5 bases each). Germline CDR1 and CDR2: DFQATT and SNEGSKA (reference sequence). CDR3 length equals 14 residues. The V end lost 3 bases, the J end lost 0 bases, and 11 bases lay between the germline ends. The CDR3 loop is CSASRDGYQETQYF. The CDR3 DNA reads TGCAGTGCTAGTAGGGACGGATACCAAGAGACCCAGTACTTC.

This clonotype was counted at least ten times. The chain couples TRBV12-3 or TRBV12-4 to TRBJ1-2; D remains ambiguous. The V gene lost 5 bases and the J gene lost 8 bases, with 12 bases spanning the gap. CDR3 length equals 12 residues. The chain's CDR3 is CASSRRVGGYTF. The CDR3 DNA follows: TGTGCCAGCAGTCGTAGGGTGGGAGGCTACACCTTC.

On this clonotype itself: A much more abundant neighbour one base away suggests this may be a read error. The genes are TRBV20-1 and TRBJ2-1; D not resolved. Per germline, CDR1 DFQATT and CDR2 SNEGSKA (reference sequence). The ends were cut back, 3 bases at V and 5 bases at J, with 11 bases in the middle. The CDR3 spans 13 residues. CDR3 in amino acids: CSARVPVDNEQFF. DNA of the CDR3: TGCAGTGCTAGGGTTCCCGTAGACAATGAGCAGTTCTTC.

This clonotype has a count of ten or more. This chain joins TRBV3-1 and TRBJ1-2, with 10 bases fitting TRBD1. The CDR3 loop spans 15 amino acids. Germline CDR1 and CDR2: LGHDT and YNNKEL (reference sequence). Losses at the gene ends were 4 bases for V and 2 bases for J; bases not matched to a gene: 4. The CDR3 region is CASSRGQGVNYGYTF. Here the CDR3 DNA reads TGTGCCAGCAGCCGAGGACAGGGGGTAAACTATGGCTACACCTTC.

This clonotype turned up a few times. This chain uses TRBV12-3 or TRBV12-4 with TRBJ1-1; 8 positions agree with TRBD1. The CDR3 spans 15 residues. V shed 5 bases and J 1 base; nucleotides not matched to a gene: 6. The CDR3 here is CASSRGQGRNTEAFF. The DNA for the CDR3 is TGTGCCAGCAGTCGCGGACAGGGACGGAACACTGAAGCTTTCTTT.

On this clonotype itself: A read error may account for a junction end that differs from germline. The rearrangement links TRBV4-1 to TRBJ2-7; 8 bases map to TRBD1. The germline V gene has CDR1 MGHRA and CDR2 YSYEKL. The CDR3 is 18 residues long. The CDR3 coding sequence is TGTGCCAGCAGCCCCAGGCCCTGGGGACAGGCCAACGACTACGAGCAGTACTTC. Translated: CASSPRPWGQANDYEQYF.

Regarding this clonotype: This may be a read error, as it is one base from a much larger clone. J is TRBJ2-2 and V is TRBV5-1; TRBD1 agrees at 7 bases. This CDR3 is built from 16 residues. Germline CDR1 SGHRS, CDR2 YFSETQ. CDR3 loop: CASSSDPGQNTGALFF. CDR3 coding DNA: TGCGCCAGCAGCTCGGACCCGGGACAGAACACCGGGGCGCTGTTTTTT.

The CDR3 loop reads CASSFAGARGYEQYF. Here the CDR3 DNA reads TGTGCCAGCAGCTTCGCGGGGGCCAGGGGTTACGAGCAGTACTTC. V is TRBV5-6 and J is TRBJ2-7; D may be TRBD2 (7 bases). Trimming took 2 bases from V and 4 from J, leaving 16 bases between them. Germline loops: CDR1 SGHDT, CDR2 YYEEEE. This CDR3 is 15 amino acids long.

This chain connects TRBV7-9 to TRBJ2-7; 8 bases line up with TRBD1. Germline V gene lookup returns CDR1 SEHNR and CDR2 FQNEAQ (reference sequence). Unmatched junction bases numbered 11, after V lost 4 bases and J lost 0 bases. CDR3 size: 17 residues. CDR3 sequence: CASSSTLDRGYSYEQYF. CDR3 DNA sequence: TGTGCCAGCAGCTCGACCCTAGACAGGGGCTACTCCTACGAGCAGTACTTC. Complete variable domain (other parts from reference TRBV7-9 and TRBJ2-7): DTGVSQNPRHKITKRGQNVTFRCDPISEHNRLYWYRQTLGQGPEFLTYFQNEAQLEKSRLLSDRFSAERPKGSFSTLEIQRTEQGDSAMYLCASSSTLDRGYSYEQYFGPGTRLTVT.

This clonotype was found many times. The chain employs TRBV12-3 or TRBV12-4 and TRBJ2-7; possibly TRBD1 for D (5 bases). V was trimmed by 7 bases and J by 1 base, leaving 11 bases between them. CDR3 size: 13 residues. This CDR3 reads CASTMDTSYEQYF. DNA for the CDR3: TGTGCCAGCACCATGGACACGTCCTACGAGCAGTACTTC.

This clonotype was found many times. The genes are TRBV20-1 and TRBJ2-1; 8 bases agree with TRBD2. The CDR3 is made up of 15 amino acids. The V gene's germline CDR1 is DFQATT and CDR2 SNEGSKA (reference sequence). The V segment lost 1 base and the J segment 9 bases; nucleotides outside the gene matches: 11. The CDR3 loop reads CSARGPSGSPGEQFF. Written as DNA, the CDR3 is TGCAGTGCTAGAGGCCCCAGCGGGAGTCCTGGTGAGCAGTTCTTC.

This clonotype was seen ten or more times. The chain joins TRBV7-2 to TRBJ2-5; the match to TRBD2 covers 12 bases. In germline, CDR1 is SGHTA, CDR2 FQGNSA. The trim removed 3 bases at V and 6 bases at J, leaving 11 bases unmatched. This CDR3 has 17 residues. CDR3 region: CASSFYLAGGPVQTQYF. The CDR3 DNA is TGTGCCAGCAGCTTCTACCTAGCGGGAGGGCCCGTGCAGACCCAGTACTTC.

The chain has TRBV7-9 and TRBJ2-1, with a weak D call TRBD2 (5 bases). The germline V gene has CDR1 SEHNR and CDR2 FQNEAQ (reference sequence). The length of the CDR3 is 14 residues. Trimming left V 1 base short and J 4 bases short, with 8 bases between. The CDR3 loop is CASSLGENYNEQFF. For the CDR3, the DNA is TGTGCCAGCAGCTTAGGGGAGAATTACAATGAGCAGTTCTTC.

This clonotype was observed a single time. The chain joins TRBV7-1 to TRBJ2-5, with TRBD1 matching 8 bases. TRBV7-1 is annotated as an ORF whose role is uncertain. Losses at the gene ends were 5 bases for V and 4 bases for J; bases not matched to a gene: 3. This CDR3 is 13 amino acids long. The CDR3 sequence is CASSRDRGETQYF. The CDR3, as DNA: TGTGCCAGCAGCCGAGACAGGGGAGAGACCCAGTACTTC.

This clonotype showed up many times. The chain uses TRBV12-3 or TRBV12-4 and TRBJ1-1, with 7 bases that match TRBD1. Losses at the gene ends were 5 bases for V and 3 bases for J; bases not matched to a gene: 15. The CDR3 extends over 17 amino acids. The CDR3 DNA reads as TGTGCCAGCAGTCAAGGGTACAGGGGCGAAACGGACACTGAAGCTTTCTTT. This codes for CASSQGYRGETDTEAFF.